The source of this TCR beta chain is a study of TIL therapy for anti-PD-1-resistant metastatic lung cancer. General observations from the study: Many TIL product clones were absent from baseline tumor, suggesting clonal contraction.

Trimming removed 3 bases from V and 4 bases from J; junction bases left unmatched: 7. Germline-derived CDR1 and CDR2 are SGHVS and FQNEAQ. There are 15 residues in the CDR3. With respect to this clone: As yet, its antigen is unknown.

As to time point: pre-treatment sample, taken before nivolumab and TIL therapy. Tumor tissue came from excised metastases, mostly pleural nodules or supraclavicular lymph nodes. Patients then received nivolumab; progressors got lymphodepletion, TIL and IL-2. This was the immunoSEQ v3 assay. The method was immunoSEQ multiplex PCR; TCRdb's version includes in-frame clones alone and lacks a portion of them. The sample lists about 50,000 clones, over 65% occurring once. The chain couples TRBV7-8 to TRBJ2-3, with 7 bases matching TRBD1. The specimen was tumor tissue, collected at baseline. The source is a person between 30 and 80 years old with non-small cell lung cancer. The CDR3: CASSFGRQGADTQYF. The DNA for the CDR3 is TGTGCCAGCAGCTTCGGTAGACAGGGTGCAGATACGCAGTATTTT.